This T cell receptor (beta chain) was captured by sequencing in a study of beta chain features in type 1 diabetes. Reverse transcribing all isolated RNA meant expressed TCRB transcripts were sequenced. Sequencing used immunoSEQ multiplex PCR; TCRdb keeps in-frame clones, though not all of them. The sample carries 250,000 to 400,000 clones, around 15% recorded once. Regarding the study as a whole: Patients' naive, central memory and Treg TCRB repertoires seemed closer to one another than those of healthy donors.

V lost 7 bases, J lost 2 bases, and 13 bases lay in between. CDR1 and CDR2 from the germline V gene are SNHLY and FYNNEI. This CDR3 contains 14 residues. Notes on this clone: Its antigen is currently unknown.

This sequence originates from a man younger than 45 in good health. This chain connects TRBV2 to TRBJ2-3; D is perhaps TRBD1 (6 bases). Material: central memory CD4+ T cells from blood. The CDR3 DNA is TGTGCCAGCACCGAAGGGGACAACACAGATACGCAGTATTTT. This codes for CASTEGDNTDTQYF. Full variable domain (remainder filled in from reference TRBV2 and TRBJ2-3): EPEVTQTPSHQVTQMGQEVILRCVPISNHLYFYWYRQILGQKVEFLVSFYNNEISEKSEIFDDQFSVERPDGSNFTLKIRSTKLEDSAMYFCASTEGDNTDTQYFGPGTRLTVL.